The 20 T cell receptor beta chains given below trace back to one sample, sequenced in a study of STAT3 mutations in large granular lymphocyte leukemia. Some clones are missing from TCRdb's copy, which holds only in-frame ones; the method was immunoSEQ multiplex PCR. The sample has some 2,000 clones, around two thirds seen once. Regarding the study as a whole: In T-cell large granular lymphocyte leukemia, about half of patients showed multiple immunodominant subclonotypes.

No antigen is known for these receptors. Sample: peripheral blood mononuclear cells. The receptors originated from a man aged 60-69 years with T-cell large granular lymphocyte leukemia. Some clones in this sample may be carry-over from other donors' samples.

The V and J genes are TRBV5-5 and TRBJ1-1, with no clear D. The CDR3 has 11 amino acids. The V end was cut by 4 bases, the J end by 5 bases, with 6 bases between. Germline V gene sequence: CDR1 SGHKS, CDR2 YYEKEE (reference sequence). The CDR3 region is CASSVETEAFF. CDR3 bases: TGTGCCAGCAGCGTGGAGACTGAAGCTTTCTTT.

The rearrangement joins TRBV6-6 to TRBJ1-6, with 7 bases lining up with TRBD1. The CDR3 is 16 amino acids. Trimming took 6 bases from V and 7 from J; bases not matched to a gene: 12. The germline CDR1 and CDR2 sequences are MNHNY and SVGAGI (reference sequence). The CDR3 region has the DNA TGTGCCAGCAGAAGCTCAGGGACAGCAGCAAATTCACCCCTCCACTTT. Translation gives CASRSSGTAANSPLHF.

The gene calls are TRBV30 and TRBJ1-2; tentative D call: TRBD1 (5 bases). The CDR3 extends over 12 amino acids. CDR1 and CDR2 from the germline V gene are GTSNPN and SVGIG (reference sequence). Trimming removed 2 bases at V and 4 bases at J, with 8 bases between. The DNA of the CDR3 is TGTGCCTGGAGTCCGGGGGGCTATGGCTACACCTTC. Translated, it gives CAWSPGGYGYTF. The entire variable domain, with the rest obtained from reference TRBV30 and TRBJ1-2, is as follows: SQTIHQWPATLVQPVGSPLSLECTVEGTSNPNLYWYRQAAGRGLQLLFYSVGIGQISSEVPQNLSASRPQDRQFILSSKKLLLSDSGFYLCAWSPGGYGYTFGSGTRLTVV.

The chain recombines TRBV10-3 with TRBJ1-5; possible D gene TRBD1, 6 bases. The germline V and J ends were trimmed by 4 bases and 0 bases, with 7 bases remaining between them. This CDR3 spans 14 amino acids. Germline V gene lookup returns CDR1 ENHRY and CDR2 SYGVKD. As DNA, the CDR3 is TGTGCCATCAGTGGGGACACTAGCAATCAGCCCCAGCATTTT. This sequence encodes CAISGDTSNQPQHF.

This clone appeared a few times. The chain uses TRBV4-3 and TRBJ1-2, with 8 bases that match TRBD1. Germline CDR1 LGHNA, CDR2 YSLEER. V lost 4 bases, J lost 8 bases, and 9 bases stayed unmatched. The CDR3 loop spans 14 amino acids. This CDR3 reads CASSPDRGLRGYTF. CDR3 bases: TGCGCCAGCAGCCCAGACAGGGGCCTCAGGGGCTACACCTTC.

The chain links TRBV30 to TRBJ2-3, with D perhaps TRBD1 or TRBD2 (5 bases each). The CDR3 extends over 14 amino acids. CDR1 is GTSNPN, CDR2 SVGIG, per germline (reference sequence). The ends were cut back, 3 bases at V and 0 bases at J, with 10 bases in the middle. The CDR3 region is CAWRRGGSTDTQYF. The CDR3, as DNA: TGTGCCTGGAGGAGGGGTGGTAGCACAGATACGCAGTATTTT.

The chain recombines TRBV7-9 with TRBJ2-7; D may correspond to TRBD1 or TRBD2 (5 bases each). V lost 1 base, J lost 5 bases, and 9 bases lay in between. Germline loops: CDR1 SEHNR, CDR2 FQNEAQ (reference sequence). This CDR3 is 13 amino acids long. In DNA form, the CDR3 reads TGTGCCAGCAGCTTAGTAGAGGGACACGAGCAGTACTTC. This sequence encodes CASSLVEGHEQYF.

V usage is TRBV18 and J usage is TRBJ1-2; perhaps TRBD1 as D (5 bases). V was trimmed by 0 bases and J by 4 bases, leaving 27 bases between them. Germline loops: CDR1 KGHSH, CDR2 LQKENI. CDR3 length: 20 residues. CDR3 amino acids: CASSPPSVTPDSGGIYGYTF. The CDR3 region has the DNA TGTGCCAGCTCACCACCTTCGGTGACACCCGATTCGGGGGGGATCTATGGCTACACCTTC.

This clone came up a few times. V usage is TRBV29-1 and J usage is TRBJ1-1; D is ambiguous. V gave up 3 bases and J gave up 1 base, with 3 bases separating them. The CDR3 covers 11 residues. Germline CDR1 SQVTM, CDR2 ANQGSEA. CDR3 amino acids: CSVDPNTEAFF. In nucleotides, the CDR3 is TGCAGCGTTGATCCGAACACTGAAGCTTTCTTT.

Here the CDR3 DNA reads TGTGCCAGCTCACCGGACGGGGGCGGAACTGAAGCTTTCTTT. This translates into CASSPDGGGTEAFF. The chain employs TRBV18 and TRBJ1-1; TRBD1 might be the D (6 bases). Germline CDR1 is KGHSH and CDR2 is LQKENI. V was cut by 3 bases and J by 5 bases, with 13 bases left in between. CDR3 size: 14 residues. Combining the CDR3 with reference TRBV18 and TRBJ1-1 gives the whole variable domain NAGVMQNPRHLVRRRGQEARLRCSPMKGHSHVYWYRQLPEEGLKFMVYLQKENIIDESGMPKERFSAEFPKEGPSILRIQQVVRGDSAAYFCASSPDGGGTEAFFGQGTRLTVV.

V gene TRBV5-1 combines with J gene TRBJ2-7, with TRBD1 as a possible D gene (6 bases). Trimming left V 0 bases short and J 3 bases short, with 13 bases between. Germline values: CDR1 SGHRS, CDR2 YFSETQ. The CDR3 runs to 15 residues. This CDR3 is CASSLEGQGFYEQYF. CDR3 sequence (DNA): TGCGCCAGCAGCTTGGAGGGGCAGGGGTTCTACGAGCAGTACTTC.

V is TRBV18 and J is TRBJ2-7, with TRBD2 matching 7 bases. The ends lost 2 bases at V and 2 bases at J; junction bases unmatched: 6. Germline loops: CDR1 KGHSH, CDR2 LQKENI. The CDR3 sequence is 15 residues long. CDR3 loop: CASSPGGGVPYEQYF. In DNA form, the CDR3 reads TGTGCCAGCTCACCAGGCGGGGGAGTACCCTACGAGCAGTACTTC.

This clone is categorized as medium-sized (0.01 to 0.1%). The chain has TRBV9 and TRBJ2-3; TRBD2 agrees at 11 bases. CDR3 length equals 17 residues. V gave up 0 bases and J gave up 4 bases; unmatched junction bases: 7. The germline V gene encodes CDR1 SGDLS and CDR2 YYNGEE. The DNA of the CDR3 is TGTGCCAGCAGCGTAGCGGAGCTAGCGGGGGGAGCAGATACGCAGTATTTT. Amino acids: CASSVAELAGGADTQYF.

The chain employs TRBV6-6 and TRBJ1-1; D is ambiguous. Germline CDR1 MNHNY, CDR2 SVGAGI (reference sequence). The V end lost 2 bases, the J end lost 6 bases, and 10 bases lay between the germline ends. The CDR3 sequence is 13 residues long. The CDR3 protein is CASSYEVVAEAFF. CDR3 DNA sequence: TGTGCCAGCAGTTACGAGGTCGTCGCTGAAGCTTTCTTT.

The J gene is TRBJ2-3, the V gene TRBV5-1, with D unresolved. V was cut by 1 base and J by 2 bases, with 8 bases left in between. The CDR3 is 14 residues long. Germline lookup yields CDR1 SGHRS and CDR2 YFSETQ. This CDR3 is CASSLFPATDTQYF. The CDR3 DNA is TGCGCCAGCAGCTTGTTTCCAGCCACAGATACGCAGTATTTT.

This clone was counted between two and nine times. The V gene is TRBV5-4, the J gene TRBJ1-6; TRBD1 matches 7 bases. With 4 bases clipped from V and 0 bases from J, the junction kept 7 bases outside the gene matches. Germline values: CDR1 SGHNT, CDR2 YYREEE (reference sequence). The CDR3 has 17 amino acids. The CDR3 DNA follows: TGTGCCAGCAGCCTGAACAGGGGAAACTCCTATAATTCACCCCTCCACTTT. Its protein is CASSLNRGNSYNSPLHF.

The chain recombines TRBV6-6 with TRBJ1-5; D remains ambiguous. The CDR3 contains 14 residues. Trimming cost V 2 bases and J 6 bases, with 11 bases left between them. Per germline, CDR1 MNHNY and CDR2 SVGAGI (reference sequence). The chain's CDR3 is CASSYRDFSQPQHF. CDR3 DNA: TGTGCCAGCAGTTACAGGGATTTTAGTCAGCCCCAGCATTTT.

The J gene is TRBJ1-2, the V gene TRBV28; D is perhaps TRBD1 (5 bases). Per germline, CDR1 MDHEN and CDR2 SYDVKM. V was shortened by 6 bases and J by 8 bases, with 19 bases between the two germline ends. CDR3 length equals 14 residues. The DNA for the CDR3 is TGTGCCAGCAGCGGGCGGGGGGGTAGGGTCGGCTACACCTTC. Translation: CASSGRGGRVGYTF.

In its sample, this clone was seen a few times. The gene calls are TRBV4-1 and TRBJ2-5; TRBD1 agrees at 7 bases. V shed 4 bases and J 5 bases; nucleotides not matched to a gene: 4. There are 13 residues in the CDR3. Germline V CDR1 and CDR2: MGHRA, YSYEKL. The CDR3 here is CASSPQGVETQYF. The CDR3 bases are TGCGCCAGCAGCCCCCAGGGGGTCGAGACCCAGTACTTC.

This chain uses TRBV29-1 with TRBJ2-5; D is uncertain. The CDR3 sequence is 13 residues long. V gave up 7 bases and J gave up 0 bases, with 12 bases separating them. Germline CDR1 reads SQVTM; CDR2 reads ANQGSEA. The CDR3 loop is CSAHKSYQETQYF. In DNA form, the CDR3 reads TGCAGCGCTCATAAATCGTACCAAGAGACCCAGTACTTC.